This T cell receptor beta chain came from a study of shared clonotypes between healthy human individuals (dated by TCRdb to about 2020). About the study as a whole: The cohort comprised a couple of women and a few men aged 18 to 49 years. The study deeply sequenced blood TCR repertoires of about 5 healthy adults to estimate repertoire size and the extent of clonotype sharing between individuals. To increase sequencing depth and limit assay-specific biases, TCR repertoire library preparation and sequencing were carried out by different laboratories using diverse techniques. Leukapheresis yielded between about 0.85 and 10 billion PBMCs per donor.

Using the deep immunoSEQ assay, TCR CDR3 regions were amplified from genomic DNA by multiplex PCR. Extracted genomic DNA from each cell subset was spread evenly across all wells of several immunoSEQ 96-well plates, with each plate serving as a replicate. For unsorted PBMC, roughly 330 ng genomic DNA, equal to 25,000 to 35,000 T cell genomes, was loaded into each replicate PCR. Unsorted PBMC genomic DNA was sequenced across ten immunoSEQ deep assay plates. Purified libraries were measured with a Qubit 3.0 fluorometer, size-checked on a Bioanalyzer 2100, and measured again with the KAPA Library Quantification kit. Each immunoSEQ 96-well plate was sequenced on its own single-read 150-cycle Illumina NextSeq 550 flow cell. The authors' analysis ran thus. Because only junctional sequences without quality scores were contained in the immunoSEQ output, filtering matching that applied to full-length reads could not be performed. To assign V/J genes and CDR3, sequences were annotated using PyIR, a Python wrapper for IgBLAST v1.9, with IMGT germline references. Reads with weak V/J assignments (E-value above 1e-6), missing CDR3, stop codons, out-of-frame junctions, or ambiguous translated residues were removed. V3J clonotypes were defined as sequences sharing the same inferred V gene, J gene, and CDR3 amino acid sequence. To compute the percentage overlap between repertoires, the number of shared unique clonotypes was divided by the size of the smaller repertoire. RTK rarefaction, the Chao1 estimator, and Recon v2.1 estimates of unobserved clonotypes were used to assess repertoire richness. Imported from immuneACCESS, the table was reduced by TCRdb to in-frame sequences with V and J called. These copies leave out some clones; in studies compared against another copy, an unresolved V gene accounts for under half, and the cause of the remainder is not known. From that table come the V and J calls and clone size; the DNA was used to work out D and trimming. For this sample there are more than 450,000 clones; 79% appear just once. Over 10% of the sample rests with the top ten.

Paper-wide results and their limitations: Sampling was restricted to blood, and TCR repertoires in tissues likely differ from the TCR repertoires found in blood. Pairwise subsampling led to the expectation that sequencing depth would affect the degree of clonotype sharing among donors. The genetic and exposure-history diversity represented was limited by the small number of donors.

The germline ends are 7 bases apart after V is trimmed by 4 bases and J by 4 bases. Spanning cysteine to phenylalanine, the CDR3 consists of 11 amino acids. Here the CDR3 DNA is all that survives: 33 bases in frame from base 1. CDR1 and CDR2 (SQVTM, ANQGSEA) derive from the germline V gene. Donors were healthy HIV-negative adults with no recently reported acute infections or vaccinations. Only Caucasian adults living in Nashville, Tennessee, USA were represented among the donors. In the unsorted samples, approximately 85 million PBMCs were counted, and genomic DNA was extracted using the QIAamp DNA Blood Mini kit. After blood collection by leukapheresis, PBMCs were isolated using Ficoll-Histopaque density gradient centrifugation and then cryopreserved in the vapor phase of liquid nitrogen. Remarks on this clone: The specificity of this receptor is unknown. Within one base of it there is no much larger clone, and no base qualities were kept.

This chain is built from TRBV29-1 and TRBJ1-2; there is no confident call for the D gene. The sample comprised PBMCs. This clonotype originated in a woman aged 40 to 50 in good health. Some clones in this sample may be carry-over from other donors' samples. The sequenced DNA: TGCAGCGTTGTAGGACGCTATGGCTACACCTTC. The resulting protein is CSVVGRYGYTF. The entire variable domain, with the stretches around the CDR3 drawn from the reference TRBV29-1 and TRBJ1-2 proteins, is SAVISQKPSRDICQRGTSLTIQCQVDSQVTMMFWYRQQPGQSLTLIATANQGSEATYESGFVIDKFPISRPNLTFSTLTVSNMSPEDSSIYLCSVVGRYGYTFGSGTRLTVV.